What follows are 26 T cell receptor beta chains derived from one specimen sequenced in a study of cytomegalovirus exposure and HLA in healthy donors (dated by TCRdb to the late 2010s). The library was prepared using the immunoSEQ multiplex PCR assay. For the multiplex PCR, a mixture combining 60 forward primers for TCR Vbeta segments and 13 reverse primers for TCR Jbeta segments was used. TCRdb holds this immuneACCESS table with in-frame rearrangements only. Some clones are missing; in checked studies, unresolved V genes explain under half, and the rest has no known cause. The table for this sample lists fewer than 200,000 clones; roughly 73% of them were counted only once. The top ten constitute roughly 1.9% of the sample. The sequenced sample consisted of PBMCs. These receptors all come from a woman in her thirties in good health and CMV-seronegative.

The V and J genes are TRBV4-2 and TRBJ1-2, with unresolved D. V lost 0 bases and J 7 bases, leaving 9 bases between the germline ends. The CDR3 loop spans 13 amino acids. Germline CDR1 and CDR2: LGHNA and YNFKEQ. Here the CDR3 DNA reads TGTGCCAGCAGCCAAGACGGGGTGGCTGGCTACACCTTC. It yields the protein CASSQDGVAGYTF.

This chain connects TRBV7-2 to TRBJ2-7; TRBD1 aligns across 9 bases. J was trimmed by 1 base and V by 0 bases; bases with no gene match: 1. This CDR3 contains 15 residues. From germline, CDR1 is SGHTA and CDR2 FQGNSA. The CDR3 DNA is TGTGCCAGCAGCTTAGCGGGACAGGGATCCTACGAGCAGTACTTC. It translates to CASSLAGQGSYEQYF.

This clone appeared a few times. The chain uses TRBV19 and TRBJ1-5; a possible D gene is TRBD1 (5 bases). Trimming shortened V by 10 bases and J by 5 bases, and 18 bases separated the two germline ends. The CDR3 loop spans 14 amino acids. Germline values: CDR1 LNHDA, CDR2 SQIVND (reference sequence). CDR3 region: CATRAGSIYQPQHF. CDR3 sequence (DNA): TGTGCCACCAGGGCCGGGTCCATTTATCAGCCCCAGCATTTT.

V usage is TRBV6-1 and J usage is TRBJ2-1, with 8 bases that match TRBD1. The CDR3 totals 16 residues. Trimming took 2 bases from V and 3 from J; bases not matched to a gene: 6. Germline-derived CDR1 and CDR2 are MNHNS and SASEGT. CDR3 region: CASSEQQGVGYNEQFF. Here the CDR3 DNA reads TGTGCCAGCAGTGAACAACAGGGGGTCGGCTACAATGAGCAGTTCTTC.

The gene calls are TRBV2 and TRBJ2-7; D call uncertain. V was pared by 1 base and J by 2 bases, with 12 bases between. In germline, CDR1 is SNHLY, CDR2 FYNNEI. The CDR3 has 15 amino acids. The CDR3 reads CASSEGLTYPYEQYF. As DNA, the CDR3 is TGTGCCAGCAGTGAAGGGTTGACATATCCCTACGAGCAGTACTTC.

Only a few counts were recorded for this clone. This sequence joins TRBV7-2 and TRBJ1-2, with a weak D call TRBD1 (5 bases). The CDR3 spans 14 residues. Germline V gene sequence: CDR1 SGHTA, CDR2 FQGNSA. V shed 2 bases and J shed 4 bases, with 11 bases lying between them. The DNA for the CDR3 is TGTGCCAGCAGCTTAATTGGGGGGTTCTATGGCTACACCTTC. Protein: CASSLIGGFYGYTF.

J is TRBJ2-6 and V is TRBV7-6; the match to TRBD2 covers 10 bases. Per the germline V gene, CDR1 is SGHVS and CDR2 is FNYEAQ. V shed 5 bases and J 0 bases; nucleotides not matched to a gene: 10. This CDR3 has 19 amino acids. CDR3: CASSPRLAGVGSGANVLTF. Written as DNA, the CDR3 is TGTGCCAGCAGCCCCAGGCTAGCGGGAGTGGGCTCTGGGGCCAACGTCCTGACTTTC.

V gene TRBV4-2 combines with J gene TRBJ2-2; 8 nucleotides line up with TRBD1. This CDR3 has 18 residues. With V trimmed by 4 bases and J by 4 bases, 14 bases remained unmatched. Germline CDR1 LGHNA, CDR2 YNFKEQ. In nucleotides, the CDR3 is TGTGCCAGCAGCCCTGACAGGGGATTCGGCCCCCTCACCGGGGAGCTGTTTTTT. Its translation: CASSPDRGFGPLTGELFF.

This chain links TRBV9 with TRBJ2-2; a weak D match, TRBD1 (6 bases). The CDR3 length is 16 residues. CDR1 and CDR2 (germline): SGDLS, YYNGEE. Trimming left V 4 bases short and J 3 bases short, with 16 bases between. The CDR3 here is CASSLRGSGDTGELFF. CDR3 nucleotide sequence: TGTGCCAGCAGCCTCAGGGGCTCGGGCGACACCGGGGAGCTGTTTTTT.

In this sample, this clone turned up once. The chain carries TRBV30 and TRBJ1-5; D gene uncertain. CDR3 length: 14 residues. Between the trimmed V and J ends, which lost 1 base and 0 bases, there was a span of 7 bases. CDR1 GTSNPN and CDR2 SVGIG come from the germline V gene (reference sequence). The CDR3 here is CAWSAINSNQPQHF. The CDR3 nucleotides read TGTGCCTGGAGTGCTATCAATAGCAATCAGCCCCAGCATTTT. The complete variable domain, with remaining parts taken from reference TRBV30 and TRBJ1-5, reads SQTIHQWPATLVQPVGSPLSLECTVEGTSNPNLYWYRQAAGRGLQLLFYSVGIGQISSEVPQNLSASRPQDRQFILSSKKLLLSDSGFYLCAWSAINSNQPQHFGDGTRLSIL.

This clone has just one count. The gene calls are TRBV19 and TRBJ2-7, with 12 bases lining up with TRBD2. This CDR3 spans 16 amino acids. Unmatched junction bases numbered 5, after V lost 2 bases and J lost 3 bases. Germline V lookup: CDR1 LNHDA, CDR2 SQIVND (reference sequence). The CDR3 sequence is CASSIKRLAGVYEQYF. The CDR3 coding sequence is TGTGCCAGTAGTATAAAGAGACTAGCGGGGGTCTACGAGCAGTACTTC.

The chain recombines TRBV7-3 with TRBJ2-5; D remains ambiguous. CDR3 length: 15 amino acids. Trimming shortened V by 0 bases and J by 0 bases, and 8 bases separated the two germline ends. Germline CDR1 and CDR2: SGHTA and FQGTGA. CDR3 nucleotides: TGTGCCAGCAGCTTAACTAGTTCGTACCAAGAGACCCAGTACTTC. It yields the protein CASSLTSSYQETQYF.

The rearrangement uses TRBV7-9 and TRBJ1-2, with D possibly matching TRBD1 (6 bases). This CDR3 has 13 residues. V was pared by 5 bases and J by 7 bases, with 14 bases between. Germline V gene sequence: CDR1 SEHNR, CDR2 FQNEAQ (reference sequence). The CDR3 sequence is CASSRPGGSGYTF. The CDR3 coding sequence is TGTGCCAGCAGCCGTCCGGGGGGCAGTGGCTACACCTTC.

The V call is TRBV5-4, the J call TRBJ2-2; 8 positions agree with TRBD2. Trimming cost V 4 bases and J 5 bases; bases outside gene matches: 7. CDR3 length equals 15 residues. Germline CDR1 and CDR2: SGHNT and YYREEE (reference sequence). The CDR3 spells CASSPGGPGTGELFF. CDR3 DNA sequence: TGTGCCAGCAGCCCGGGAGGGCCGGGGACCGGGGAGCTGTTTTTT.

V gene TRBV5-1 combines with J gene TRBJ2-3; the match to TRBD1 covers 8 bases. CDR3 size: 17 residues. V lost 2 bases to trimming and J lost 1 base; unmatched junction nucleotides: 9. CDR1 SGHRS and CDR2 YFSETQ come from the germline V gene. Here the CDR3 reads CASSLQAGGSGTDTQYF. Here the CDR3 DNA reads TGCGCCAGCAGCTTACAAGCAGGGGGCAGCGGCACAGATACGCAGTATTTT.

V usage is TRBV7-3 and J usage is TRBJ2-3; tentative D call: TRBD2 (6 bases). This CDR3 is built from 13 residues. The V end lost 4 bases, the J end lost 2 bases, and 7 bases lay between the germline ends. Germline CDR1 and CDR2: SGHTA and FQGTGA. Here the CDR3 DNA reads TGTGCCAGCAGCTGGGACTCCACAGATACGCAGTATTTT. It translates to CASSWDSTDTQYF.

In DNA, the CDR3 is TGCAGCGTTAGTAGGGGTACCTACGAGCAGTACTTC. This translates into CSVSRGTYEQYF. The J gene is TRBJ2-7, the V gene TRBV29-1; the D gene is possibly TRBD1 (5 bases). V lost 5 bases to trimming and J lost 2 bases, with 10 bases between them. The CDR3 sequence is 12 residues long. Germline values: CDR1 SQVTM, CDR2 ANQGSEA.

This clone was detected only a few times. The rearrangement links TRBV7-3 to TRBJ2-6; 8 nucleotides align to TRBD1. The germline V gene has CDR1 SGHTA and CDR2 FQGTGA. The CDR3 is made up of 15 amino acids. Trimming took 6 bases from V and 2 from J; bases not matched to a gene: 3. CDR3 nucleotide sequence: TGTGCCAGCAGTCAGGGGGCGCCTGGGGCCAACGTCCTGACTTTC. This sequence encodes CASSQGAPGANVLTF.

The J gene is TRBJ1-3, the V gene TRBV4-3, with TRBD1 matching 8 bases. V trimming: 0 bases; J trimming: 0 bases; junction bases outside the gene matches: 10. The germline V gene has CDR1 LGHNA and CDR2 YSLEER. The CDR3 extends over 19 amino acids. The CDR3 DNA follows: TGCGCCAGCAGCCAAGAGATCCGGGACAGGAGACTCTCTGGAAACACCATATATTTT. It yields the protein CASSQEIRDRRLSGNTIYF.

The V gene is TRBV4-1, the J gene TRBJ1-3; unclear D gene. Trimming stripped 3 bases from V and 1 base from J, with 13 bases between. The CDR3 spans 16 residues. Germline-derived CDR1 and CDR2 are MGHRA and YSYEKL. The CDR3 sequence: CASSQLTSQSGNTIYF. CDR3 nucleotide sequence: TGCGCCAGCAGCCAGCTAACGTCCCAATCTGGAAACACCATATATTTT.

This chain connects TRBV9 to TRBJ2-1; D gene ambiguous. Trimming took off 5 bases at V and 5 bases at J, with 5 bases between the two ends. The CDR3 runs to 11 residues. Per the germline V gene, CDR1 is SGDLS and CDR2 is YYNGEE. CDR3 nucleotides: TGTGCCAGCAGTTATAACAATGAGCAGTTCTTC. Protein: CASSYNNEQFF.

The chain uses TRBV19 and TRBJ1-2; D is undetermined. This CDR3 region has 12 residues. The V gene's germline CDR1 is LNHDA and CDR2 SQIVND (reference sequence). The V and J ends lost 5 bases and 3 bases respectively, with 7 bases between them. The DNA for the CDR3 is TGTGCCAGTAGTTACGGGGACTATGGCTACACCTTC. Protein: CASSYGDYGYTF.

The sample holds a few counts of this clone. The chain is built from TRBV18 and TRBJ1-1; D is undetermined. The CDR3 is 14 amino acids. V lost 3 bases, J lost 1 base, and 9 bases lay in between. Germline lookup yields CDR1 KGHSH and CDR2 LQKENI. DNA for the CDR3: TGTGCCAGCTCACCGTCCAGGTGGAACACTGAAGCTTTCTTT. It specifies CASSPSRWNTEAFF. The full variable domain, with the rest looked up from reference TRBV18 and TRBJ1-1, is NAGVMQNPRHLVRRRGQEARLRCSPMKGHSHVYWYRQLPEEGLKFMVYLQKENIIDESGMPKERFSAEFPKEGPSILRIQQVVRGDSAAYFCASSPSRWNTEAFFGQGTRLTVV.

CDR3 DNA sequence: TGTGCCAGCAGACGCGAGACAGGTTGGGAGACCCAGTACTTC. Amino acid sequence: CASRRETGWETQYF. The chain has TRBV28 and TRBJ2-5; a possible D gene is TRBD1 (6 bases). The V end lost 6 bases, the J end lost 5 bases, and 16 bases lay between the germline ends. This CDR3 region has 14 residues. Germline V gene lookup returns CDR1 MDHEN and CDR2 SYDVKM.

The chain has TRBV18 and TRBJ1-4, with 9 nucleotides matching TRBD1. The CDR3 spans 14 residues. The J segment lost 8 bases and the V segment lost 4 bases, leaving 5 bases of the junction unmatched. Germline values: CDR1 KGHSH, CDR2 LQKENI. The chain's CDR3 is CASSLGQGNEKLFF. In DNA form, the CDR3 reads TGTGCCAGCTCACTGGGACAGGGAAACGAAAAACTGTTTTTT. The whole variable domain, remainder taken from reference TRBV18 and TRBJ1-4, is NAGVMQNPRHLVRRRGQEARLRCSPMKGHSHVYWYRQLPEEGLKFMVYLQKENIIDESGMPKERFSAEFPKEGPSILRIQQVVRGDSAAYFCASSLGQGNEKLFFGSGTQLSVL.

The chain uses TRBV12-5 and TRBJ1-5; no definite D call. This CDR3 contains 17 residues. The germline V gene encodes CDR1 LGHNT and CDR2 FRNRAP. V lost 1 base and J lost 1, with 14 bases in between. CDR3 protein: CASGLDREGVSNQPQHF. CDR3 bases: TGTGCTAGTGGTTTGGATCGAGAGGGAGTGAGCAATCAGCCCCAGCATTTT.